Below, 30 T cell receptor beta chains from the same sample are listed, as sequenced in a study of T-cell memory formation after mild COVID-19. TCRdb re-derived calls from the 5' RACE reads in MiXCR, one entry per CDR3 protein. The sample includes 430,000 or so distinct CDR3 sequences, approximately 23% of them seen just once. Specimen: PBMCs or a T cell subset sorted from them (not recorded which). Receptors originate from an adult woman who had mild COVID-19 (a few samples of this study predate the infection). Cell type and time point are not known.

The chain has TRBV14 and TRBJ2-7; 9 positions agree with TRBD1. Germline V gene sequence: CDR1 SGHDN, CDR2 FVKESK. Unmatched junction bases numbered 10, after V lost 2 bases and J lost 8 bases. The CDR3 consists of 15 residues. The CDR3 nucleotides are TGTGCCAGCAGCCAACCCGGGACAGGGAGGTATCAGCAGTACTTC. This encodes CASSQPGTGRYQQYF. Drawing the rest from reference TRBV14 and TRBJ2-7, the complete variable domain is EAGVTQFPSHSVIEKGQTVTLRCDPISGHDNLYWYRRVMGKEIKFLLHFVKESKQDESGMPNNRFLAERTGGTYSTLKVQPAELEDSGVYFCASSQPGTGRYQQYFGPGTRLTVT.

In its sample, this clonotype was seen a few times. This chain joins TRBV7-9 and TRBJ1-4; TRBD1 matches 9 bases. V shed 7 bases, J shed 7 bases, and the junction held 7 bases outside the gene matches. Germline V CDR1 and CDR2: SEHNR, FQNEAQ (reference sequence). The CDR3 sequence is 14 residues long. CDR3 bases: TGTGCCAGCACACCGGGACAGGGAATTGAAAAACTGTTTTTT. Translated, it gives CASTPGQGIEKLFF.

The chain joins TRBV7-7 to TRBJ2-1; D possibly corresponds to TRBD2 (7 bases). Per the germline V gene, CDR1 is SSHAT and CDR2 is FNYEAQ (reference sequence). The ends were cut back, 2 bases at V and 10 bases at J, with 24 bases in the middle. The CDR3 runs 17 residues. The CDR3 region has the DNA TGTGCCAGCAGCTTACATGATTCGGGGGGCCCGGAGAGGGAGCAGTTCTTC. Amino acid sequence: CASSLHDSGGPEREQFF.

This clonotype was detected a few times. The V gene is TRBV23-1, the J gene TRBJ2-4; D ambiguous. TRBV23-1 falls under the ORF class, with uncertain function. Trimming left V 5 bases short and J 0 bases short, with 11 bases between. The CDR3 contains 15 residues. CDR3: CASSSRALAKNIQYF. The CDR3 DNA sequence: TGCGCCAGCAGTTCTAGGGCCCTAGCCAAAAACATTCAGTACTTC.

This clonotype came up a few times. The rearrangement uses TRBV6-2 or TRBV6-3 and TRBJ2-1; 9 bases align to TRBD1. From germline, CDR1 is MNHEY and CDR2 SVGEGT. The CDR3 consists of 15 residues. V was pared by 5 bases and J by 8 bases, with 10 bases of the junction left unmatched. In DNA form, the CDR3 reads TGTGCCAGCAGTCTCCGGGACAGGGAGATAGATGAGCAGTTCTTC. This encodes CASSLRDREIDEQFF.

V is TRBV6-5 and J is TRBJ2-7; D is undetermined. Trimming stripped 1 base from V and 1 base from J, with 11 bases between. This CDR3 is 15 amino acids long. CDR1 and CDR2 from the germline V gene are MNHEY and SVGAGI. The CDR3 DNA is TGTGCCAGCAGTTACTATAGTCCAGGATCCTACGAGCAGTACTTC. This sequence encodes CASSYYSPGSYEQYF.

This clonotype was seen a handful of times. The rearrangement uses TRBV5-1 and TRBJ2-7, with 10 bases fitting TRBD1. Per the germline V gene, CDR1 is SGHRS and CDR2 is YFSETQ. The CDR3 sequence is 15 residues long. The V gene end was trimmed by 3 bases and the J gene end by 4 bases; junction bases not matched to a gene: 7. The CDR3 sequence is CASSWGDRGFYEQYF. CDR3 sequence (DNA): TGCGCCAGCAGCTGGGGGGACAGGGGATTTTACGAGCAGTACTTC.

This chain joins TRBV3-1 and TRBJ1-1; the D is unclear. The V end was cut by 4 bases, the J end by 3 bases, with 12 bases between. From germline, CDR1 is LGHDT and CDR2 YNNKEL (reference sequence). CDR3 length: 14 amino acids. The CDR3 DNA reads TGTGCCAGCAGCCCTGGACCGACGCACACTGAAGCTTTCTTT. Amino acids: CASSPGPTHTEAFF. Filled out from reference TRBV3-1 and TRBJ1-1, the complete variable domain reads DTAVSQTPKYLVTQMGNDKSIKCEQNLGHDTMYWYKQDSKKFLKIMFSYNNKELIINETVPNRFSPKSPDKAHLNLHINSLELGDSAVYFCASSPGPTHTEAFFGQGTRLTVV.

The CDR3 loop is CASSQSGDTSTDTQYF. CDR3 bases: TGCGCCAGCAGCCAATCAGGGGATACTAGCACAGATACGCAGTATTTT. The genes are TRBV4-1 and TRBJ2-3, with a possible D match to TRBD1 (6 bases). The CDR3 contains 16 residues. V lost 2 bases to trimming and J lost 0 bases, with 12 bases between them. Germline loops: CDR1 MGHRA, CDR2 YSYEKL.

This clonotype was recorded a few times. The chain carries TRBV25-1 and TRBJ2-7, with 12 bases aligning to TRBD2. This CDR3 spans 16 amino acids. The V and J ends lost 2 bases and 2 bases, in that order; junction bases with no gene match: 4. Germline CDR1 reads MGHDK; CDR2 reads SYGVNS. CDR3 nucleotide sequence: TGTGCCAGCAGTGAAGCCCTAGCGGGAGGGCCCTACGAGCAGTACTTC. Protein: CASSEALAGGPYEQYF.

The DNA for the CDR3 is TGTGCCAGCAGCCCCGGCGGTCCCAACTATGGCTACACCTTC. This encodes CASSPGGPNYGYTF. V and J are TRBV7-8 and TRBJ1-2; no firm D call. From germline, CDR1 is SGHVS and CDR2 FQNEAQ. V was shortened by 5 bases and J by 2 bases, with 12 bases between the two germline ends. The CDR3 sequence is 14 residues long. Supplemented by reference TRBV7-8 and TRBJ1-2, the full variable domain reads GAGVSQSPRYKVAKRGQDVALRCDPISGHVSLFWYQQALGQGPEFLTYFQNEAQLDKSGLPSDRFFAERPEGSVSTLKIQRTQQEDSAVYLCASSPGGPNYGYTFGSGTRLTVV.

V and J are TRBV5-1 and TRBJ1-1; perhaps TRBD1 as D (5 bases). The CDR3 loop spans 14 amino acids. Trimming removed 4 bases at V and 2 bases at J, with 12 bases between. Looked up from germline, CDR1 is SGHRS and CDR2 is YFSETQ. The CDR3 sequence: CASSPRQSNTEAFF. CDR3 bases: TGCGCCAGCAGCCCCAGACAGAGTAACACTGAAGCTTTCTTT.

In this sample, this clonotype turned up a few times. The chain employs TRBV24-1 and TRBJ1-1; perhaps TRBD1 as D (6 bases). The CDR3 runs to 14 residues. The germline gives CDR1 KGHDR, CDR2 SFDVKD. The ends were cut back, 7 bases at V and 0 bases at J, with 11 bases in the middle. The CDR3 nucleotides read TGTGCCACCAGCCAGGGGAAGATGAACACTGAAGCTTTCTTT. As protein: CATSQGKMNTEAFF.

The chain employs TRBV12-3 or TRBV12-4 and TRBJ1-1; 10 bases are shared with TRBD1. V was pared by 5 bases and J by 1 base, with 1 base of the junction left unmatched. The CDR3 is 14 amino acids. The CDR3 loop is CASSGTGANTEAFF. CDR3 coding DNA: TGTGCCAGCAGTGGGACAGGGGCGAACACTGAAGCTTTCTTT.

This clonotype was seen a handful of times. The CDR3 reads CAWRSGGDYEQYF. The DNA for the CDR3 is TGTGCCTGGAGGTCTGGTGGGGACTACGAGCAGTACTTC. The genes are TRBV30 and TRBJ2-7, with unresolved D. This CDR3 has 13 amino acids. V lost 3 bases, J lost 3 bases, and 12 bases lay in between. Germline V gene data show CDR1 as GTSNPN and CDR2 as SVGIG (reference sequence).

V and J are TRBV20-1 and TRBJ2-1; 14 positions match TRBD2. The CDR3 consists of 15 residues. Germline trimming cut 5 bases from V and 8 bases from J; bases unmatched to any gene: 8. From germline, CDR1 is DFQATT and CDR2 SNEGSKA (reference sequence). CDR3 sequence: CSAPGTSGRVYEQFF. The CDR3 coding sequence is TGCAGTGCTCCGGGGACTAGCGGGAGAGTCTATGAGCAGTTCTTC.

The rearrangement uses TRBV2 and TRBJ2-1, with D unresolved. The CDR3 is 13 residues long. Looked up from germline, CDR1 is SNHLY and CDR2 is FYNNEI. The V and J ends lost 6 bases and 10 bases respectively, with 16 bases between them. Here the CDR3 reads CASRVQVYREQFF. DNA for the CDR3: TGTGCCAGCAGGGTCCAGGTATACCGCGAGCAGTTCTTC.

This clonotype was observed a few times. This chain links TRBV12-3 or TRBV12-4 with TRBJ1-1; D not resolved. The CDR3 contains 16 residues. Trimming pared 4 bases from V and 3 bases from J, leaving 18 bases between. CDR3 in amino acids: CASSSPDWGGDTEAFF. CDR3 bases: TGTGCCAGCAGTTCACCTGATTGGGGAGGTGACACTGAAGCTTTCTTT.

This clonotype was recorded once. The rearrangement links TRBV19 to TRBJ1-5, with D possibly being TRBD1 (5 bases). V gave up 1 base and J gave up 6 bases, with 16 bases separating them. This CDR3 spans 16 amino acids. CDR1 is LNHDA and CDR2 is SQIVND in the germline V gene (reference sequence). Here the CDR3 DNA reads TGTGCCAGTAGTATAGCCGGGACTTCCTCCGGTCAGCCCCAGCATTTT. Protein product: CASSIAGTSSGQPQHF.

The gene calls are TRBV7-9 and TRBJ2-2; a weak D match, TRBD2 (5 bases). The V gene lost 4 bases and the J gene lost 7 bases, with 10 bases spanning the gap. This CDR3 has 13 residues. Per the germline V gene, CDR1 is SEHNR and CDR2 is FQNEAQ (reference sequence). This CDR3 is CASSSSGSGELFF. The DNA of the CDR3 is TGTGCCAGCAGCTCCTCGGGGAGCGGGGAGCTGTTTTTT.

The chain couples TRBV6-5 to TRBJ2-7; 7 nucleotides line up with TRBD1. The CDR3 is 14 amino acids. The V segment lost 6 bases and the J segment 4 bases; nucleotides outside the gene matches: 9. Germline lookup yields CDR1 MNHEY and CDR2 SVGAGI. CDR3 sequence: CASSLQGVHYEQYF. CDR3 DNA sequence: TGTGCCAGCAGCCTCCAGGGGGTTCATTACGAGCAGTACTTC.

The chain uses TRBV29-1 and TRBJ1-1; a weak D match, TRBD1 (6 bases). Germline CDR1 is SQVTM and CDR2 is ANQGSEA. Trimming removed 5 bases at V and 3 bases at J, with 13 bases between. This CDR3 is built from 13 residues. The CDR3 reads CSVWTVVDTEAFF. In DNA, the CDR3 is TGCAGCGTTTGGACAGTTGTCGACACTGAAGCTTTCTTT.

In this sample, this clonotype turned up a few times. The chain has TRBV7-9 and TRBJ1-1; tentatively, D is TRBD1 (5 bases). Trimming removed 1 base from V and 0 bases from J, with 9 bases in between. Germline V lookup: CDR1 SEHNR, CDR2 FQNEAQ (reference sequence). CDR3 size: 15 residues. The CDR3, as DNA: TGTGCCAGCAGCTTAGGGCGGGGCATGAACACTGAAGCTTTCTTT. This gives the protein CASSLGRGMNTEAFF.

This clonotype occurred many times. The chain combines TRBV11-2 with TRBJ2-1, with D maybe TRBD2 (5 bases). Per germline, CDR1 SGHAT and CDR2 FQNNGV. CDR3 size: 14 residues. V was trimmed by 7 bases and J by 7 bases, leaving 17 bases between them. CDR3 DNA: TGTGCCAGCATGGGAAGGGCCGGGAAAAATGAGCAGTTCTTC. Its translation: CASMGRAGKNEQFF.

The chain employs TRBV5-1 and TRBJ2-7; no clear D. Trimming left V 3 bases short and J 5 bases short, with 15 bases between. From germline, CDR1 is SGHRS and CDR2 YFSETQ. CDR3 size: 14 residues. The CDR3 spells CASSSPNAMDEQYF. As DNA, the CDR3 is TGCGCCAGCAGCTCGCCGAATGCTATGGACGAGCAGTACTTC. Complete variable domain (other parts from reference TRBV5-1 and TRBJ2-7): KAGVTQTPRYLIKTRGQQVTLSCSPISGHRSVSWYQQTPGQGLQFLFEYFSETQRNKGNFPGRFSGRQFSNSRSEMNVSTLELGDSALYLCASSSPNAMDEQYFGPGTRLTVT.

This clonotype was seen more than once but under ten times. The chain uses TRBV27 and TRBJ2-3; maybe TRBD1 (6 bases). Germline loops: CDR1 MNHEY, CDR2 SMNVEV (reference sequence). This CDR3 region has 17 residues. Trimming stripped 3 bases from V and 1 base from J, with 17 bases between. CDR3 in DNA: TGTGCCAGCAGTTTCACTAGAGGACAGCCGGGCACAGATACGCAGTATTTT. This sequence encodes CASSFTRGQPGTDTQYF.

The chain employs TRBV20-1 and TRBJ2-4, with D possibly TRBD1 on 6 matching bases. Trimming took off 3 bases at V and 3 bases at J, with 21 bases between the two ends. The CDR3 sequence is 17 residues long. Germline V lookup: CDR1 DFQATT, CDR2 SNEGSKA (reference sequence). The CDR3 DNA follows: TGCAGTGCTAGCAGATCACCCGGCAGGGGTGACAAAAACATTCAGTACTTC. This translates into CSASRSPGRGDKNIQYF.

At least ten counts were recorded for this clonotype. This chain links TRBV5-1 with TRBJ2-7; the D is unclear. V gave up 0 bases and J gave up 2 bases, with 3 bases separating them. Germline V gives CDR1 SGHRS, CDR2 YFSETQ. CDR3 length: 12 amino acids. CDR3 protein: CASSLDAYEQYF. CDR3 DNA: TGCGCCAGCAGCTTGGATGCCTACGAGCAGTACTTC.

The V call is TRBV7-2, the J call TRBJ2-1; a possible D gene is TRBD2 (5 bases). CDR1 and CDR2 (germline): SGHTA, FQGNSA. CDR3 length equals 15 residues. V was cut by 1 base and J by 7 bases, with 14 bases left in between. The CDR3 is CASSLGSAGFNEQFF. Written as DNA, the CDR3 is TGTGCCAGCAGCTTAGGGAGCGCGGGTTTTAATGAGCAGTTCTTC.

This clonotype was found many times. V is TRBV10-3 and J is TRBJ1-1; D perhaps matches TRBD1 (5 bases). There are 15 residues in the CDR3. Germline CDR1 reads ENHRY; CDR2 reads SYGVKD. The V end lost 2 bases, the J end lost 1 base, and 11 bases lay between the germline ends. CDR3 bases: TGTGCCATCAGTGAGAAGGGGATCGAGAACACTGAAGCTTTCTTT. This codes for CAISEKGIENTEAFF.